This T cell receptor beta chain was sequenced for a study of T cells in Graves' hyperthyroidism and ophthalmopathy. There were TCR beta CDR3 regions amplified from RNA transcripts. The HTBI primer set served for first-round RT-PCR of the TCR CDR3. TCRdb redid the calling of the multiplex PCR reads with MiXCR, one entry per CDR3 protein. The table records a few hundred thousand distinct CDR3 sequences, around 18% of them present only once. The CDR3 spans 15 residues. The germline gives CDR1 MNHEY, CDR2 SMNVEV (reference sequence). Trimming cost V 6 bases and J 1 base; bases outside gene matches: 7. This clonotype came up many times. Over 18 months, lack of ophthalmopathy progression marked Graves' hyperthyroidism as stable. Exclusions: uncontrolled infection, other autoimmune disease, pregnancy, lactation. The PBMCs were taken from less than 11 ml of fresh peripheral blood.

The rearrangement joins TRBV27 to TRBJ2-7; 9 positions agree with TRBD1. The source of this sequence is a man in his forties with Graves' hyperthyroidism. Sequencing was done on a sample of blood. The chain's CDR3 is CASSHVGTGSYEQYF. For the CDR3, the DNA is TGTGCCAGCAGCCACGTCGGGACAGGGTCCTACGAGCAGTACTTC.